The T cell receptor (beta chain) under discussion was sequenced for a study of radiation and T cells in renal cell carcinoma. Study-wide results and limits: Pretreatment tumor biopsies were lacking, so baseline clonotypes are unknown. Top tumor clonotypes rose in blood 2 weeks post-radiation, then contracted.

TCRdb keeps only in-frame clones here, not all; method: immunoSEQ multiplex PCR. The profile shows about 150,000 clones, about 87% of them singletons. Germline CDR1 and CDR2: SGHRS and YFSETQ. Trimming removed 4 bases from V and 7 bases from J, with 18 bases in between. The CDR3 has 14 amino acids. As to this clone: The antigen is not known.

Regarding time point: blood 2 weeks post-SBRT. Treatment here: 15 Gy SBRT to primary tumor, nephrectomy 4 weeks later. The sample here was blood, taken from a patient whose treatment included radiotherapy and nephrectomy. The TCR sequence derives from a woman aged 45-59 years with renal cell carcinoma. V usage is TRBV5-1 and J usage is TRBJ2-7; the D is unclear. Here the CDR3 reads CASSTNRKITEQYF. CDR3 coding DNA: TGCGCCAGCAGCACGAACAGAAAAATTACGGAGCAGTACTTC.